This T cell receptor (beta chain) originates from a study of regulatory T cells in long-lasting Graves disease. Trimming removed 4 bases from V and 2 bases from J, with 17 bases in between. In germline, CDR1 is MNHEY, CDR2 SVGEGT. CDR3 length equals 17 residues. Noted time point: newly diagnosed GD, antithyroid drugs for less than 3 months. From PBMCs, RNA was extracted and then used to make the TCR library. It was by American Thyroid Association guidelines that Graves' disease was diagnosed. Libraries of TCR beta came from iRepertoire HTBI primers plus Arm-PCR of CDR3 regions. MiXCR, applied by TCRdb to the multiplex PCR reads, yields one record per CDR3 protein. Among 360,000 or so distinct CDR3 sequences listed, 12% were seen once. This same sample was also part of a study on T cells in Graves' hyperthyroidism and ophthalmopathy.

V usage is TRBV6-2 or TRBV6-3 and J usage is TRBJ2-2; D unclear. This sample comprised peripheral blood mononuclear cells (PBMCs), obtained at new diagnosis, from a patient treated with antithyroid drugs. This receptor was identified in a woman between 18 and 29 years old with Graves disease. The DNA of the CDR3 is TGTGCCAGCAGTTCTCAGGTTCGAGCACTTAACACCGGGGAGCTGTTTTTT. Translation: CASSSQVRALNTGELFF.